Listed below are T cell receptor beta chains from one sample, sequenced in a study of CD8 T cells in Susac syndrome. One entry per CDR3 protein, called by TCRdb with MiXCR from the immunoSEQ multiplex PCR reads. The sample lists about 140,000 distinct CDR3 sequences, 95% occurring once. Sequences were obtained from CD8+ T cells from PBMCs. These TCRs come from a human donor with Susac syndrome. Both conserved end residues are part of each CDR3. Each record gives: J gene, D gene, clone size, V gene, CDR3 protein, CDR3 DNA. A D gene is named only where the DNA matches it firmly. Only some rows state a clone size, as once, few, many or a class for expanded clones.

j_gene: TRBJ1-1; d_gene: .; abundance: .; v_gene: TRBV28; CDR3aa: CASNVGMNTEAFF; CDR3nt: TGTGCCAGCAATGTGGGTATGAACACTGAAGCTTTCTTT
j_gene: TRBJ2-1; d_gene: TRBD2; abundance: .; v_gene: TRBV10-3; CDR3aa: CAIGIAGEDNEQFF; CDR3nt: TGTGCCATCGGAATAGCGGGAGAGGACAATGAGCAGTTCTTC
j_gene: TRBJ2-5; d_gene: TRBD1; abundance: .; v_gene: TRBV4-1; CDR3aa: CASSGGVGQGAETQYF; CDR3nt: TGCGCCAGCAGCGGAGGGGTAGGACAGGGGGCTGAGACCCAGTACTTC
j_gene: TRBJ1-1; d_gene: .; abundance: .; v_gene: TRBV19; CDR3aa: CASLRGDTEAFF; CDR3nt: TGTGCCTCCCTACGGGGAGACACTGAAGCTTTCTTT
j_gene: TRBJ2-7; d_gene: .; abundance: .; v_gene: TRBV9; CDR3aa: CASSDNEGSTYEQYF; CDR3nt: TGTGCCAGCAGCGACAACGAGGGCAGCACCTACGAGCAGTACTTC
j_gene: TRBJ2-3; d_gene: .; abundance: .; v_gene: TRBV30; CDR3aa: CAWSGGLDTQYF; CDR3nt: TGTGCCTGGAGTGGGGGCTTAGATACGCAGTATTTT
j_gene: TRBJ2-2; d_gene: .; abundance: .; v_gene: TRBV10-2; CDR3aa: CASSEAGSGELFF; CDR3nt: TGCGCCAGCAGTGAGGCAGGTAGCGGGGAGCTGTTTTTT
j_gene: TRBJ1-1; d_gene: .; abundance: .; v_gene: TRBV15; CDR3aa: CATSAGTVVMNTEAFF; CDR3nt: TGTGCCACCAGCGCAGGGACGGTAGTCATGAACACTGAAGCTTTCTTT
j_gene: TRBJ2-6; d_gene: .; abundance: .; v_gene: TRBV29-1; CDR3aa: CSVEGDVETGANVLTF; CDR3nt: TGCAGCGTTGAAGGGGATGTGGAGACTGGGGCCAACGTCCTGACTTTC
j_gene: TRBJ2-7; d_gene: .; abundance: .; v_gene: TRBV4-1; CDR3aa: CASSQGRVDEQYF; CDR3nt: TGCGCCAGCAGCCAAGGCAGGGTTGACGAGCAGTACTTC
j_gene: TRBJ2-7; d_gene: .; abundance: .; v_gene: TRBV10-3; CDR3aa: CAISQGNEQYF; CDR3nt: TGTGCCATCAGTCAGGGTAATGAGCAGTACTTC
j_gene: TRBJ1-1; d_gene: .; abundance: .; v_gene: TRBV5-1; CDR3aa: CAGSFRGWDTEAFF; CDR3nt: TGCGCCGGCAGCTTCAGGGGATGGGACACTGAAGCTTTCTTT
j_gene: TRBJ2-6; d_gene: .; abundance: .; v_gene: TRBV7-2; CDR3aa: CASTQRRIGSGANVLTF; CDR3nt: TGTGCCAGCACCCAGCGGCGGATTGGGTCTGGGGCCAACGTCCTGACTTTC
j_gene: TRBJ1-5; d_gene: TRBD1; abundance: .; v_gene: TRBV7-6; CDR3aa: CASSSSGGGQPQHF; CDR3nt: TGTGCCAGCAGCTCCTCAGGGGGAGGACAGCCCCAGCATTTT
j_gene: TRBJ2-3; d_gene: .; abundance: .; v_gene: TRBV28; CDR3aa: CASSYRDGFTDTQYF; CDR3nt: TGTGCCAGCAGTTATCGGGACGGGTTCACAGATACGCAGTATTTT
j_gene: TRBJ2-2; d_gene: TRBD2; abundance: .; v_gene: TRBV11-1; CDR3aa: CASSLWDSAGPNTGELFF; CDR3nt: TGTGCCAGCAGCTTATGGGACTCAGCGGGGCCGAACACCGGGGAGCTGTTTTTT
j_gene: TRBJ1-3; d_gene: .; abundance: .; v_gene: TRBV6-5; CDR3aa: CASSQEPFSGNTIYF; CDR3nt: TGTGCCAGCAGTCAAGAGCCGTTCTCTGGAAACACCATATATTTT
j_gene: TRBJ2-7; d_gene: .; abundance: .; v_gene: TRBV14; CDR3aa: CASSQDGFHSYEQYF; CDR3nt: TGTGCCAGCAGCCAAGACGGGTTCCACTCCTACGAGCAGTACTTC
j_gene: TRBJ1-2; d_gene: .; abundance: .; v_gene: TRBV9; CDR3aa: CASSGGGTNGYTF; CDR3nt: TGTGCCAGCAGCGGCGGGGGGACCAATGGCTACACCTTC
j_gene: TRBJ2-1; d_gene: TRBD2; abundance: once; v_gene: TRBV9; CDR3aa: CASDPGGDNEQFF; CDR3nt: TGTGCCAGCGACCCGGGAGGGGACAATGAGCAGTTCTTC
j_gene: TRBJ2-5; d_gene: TRBD2; abundance: .; v_gene: TRBV11-2; CDR3aa: CASSLVETSGSGGTQYF; CDR3nt: TGTGCCAGCAGCTTAGTTGAGACTAGCGGGTCGGGGGGGACCCAGTACTTC
j_gene: TRBJ2-7; d_gene: TRBD1; abundance: .; v_gene: TRBV30; CDR3aa: CAWSPRGTGTYEQYF; CDR3nt: TGTGCCTGGAGCCCTAGGGGGACAGGCACCTACGAGCAGTACTTC
j_gene: TRBJ2-7; d_gene: .; abundance: .; v_gene: TRBV29-1; CDR3aa: CSASEAGEAYEQYF; CDR3nt: TGCAGCGCCTCGGAGGCAGGGGAAGCCTACGAGCAGTACTTC
j_gene: TRBJ2-1; d_gene: .; abundance: .; v_gene: TRBV20-1; CDR3aa: CSVRWDQGYNEQFF; CDR3nt: TGCAGTGTTAGATGGGACCAAGGGTACAATGAGCAGTTCTTC
j_gene: TRBJ2-1; d_gene: .; abundance: few; v_gene: TRBV3-1; CDR3aa: CASSQVGGTYNEQFF; CDR3nt: TGTGCCAGCAGCCAAGTTGGCGGAACCTACAATGAGCAGTTCTTC
j_gene: TRBJ2-1; d_gene: .; abundance: .; v_gene: TRBV4-1; CDR3aa: CASSQEGQSSYNEQFF; CDR3nt: TGCGCCAGCAGCCAAGAAGGGCAGAGCTCCTACAATGAGCAGTTCTTC
j_gene: TRBJ2-2; d_gene: .; abundance: .; v_gene: TRBV30; CDR3aa: CAWNGNTGELFF; CDR3nt: TGTGCCTGGAATGGGAACACCGGGGAGCTGTTTTTT
j_gene: TRBJ2-1; d_gene: TRBD2; abundance: .; v_gene: TRBV25-1; CDR3aa: CASSDETLGGGHEQFF; CDR3nt: TGTGCCAGCAGTGACGAAACCCTCGGGGGGGGCCATGAGCAGTTCTTC
j_gene: TRBJ2-1; d_gene: .; abundance: .; v_gene: TRBV28; CDR3aa: CASSQPHRRYNEQFF; CDR3nt: TGTGCCAGCAGCCAACCTCACCGACGGTACAATGAGCAGTTCTTC
j_gene: TRBJ2-1; d_gene: .; abundance: .; v_gene: TRBV7-7; CDR3aa: CASSPFQSSYNEQFF; CDR3nt: TGTGCTAGCAGCCCCTTTCAGAGCTCCTACAATGAGCAGTTCTTC
j_gene: TRBJ2-5; d_gene: .; abundance: .; v_gene: TRBV28; CDR3aa: CASTFSAGTQETQYF; CDR3nt: TGTGCCAGCACATTTTCGGCAGGGACCCAAGAGACCCAGTACTTC
j_gene: TRBJ2-3; d_gene: .; abundance: .; v_gene: TRBV7-9; CDR3aa: CASNRITDTQYF; CDR3nt: TGTGCCAGCAACAGAATCACAGATACGCAGTATTTT